This TCR beta chain was identified during a study of CD8 T cells in ankylosing spondylitis. Findings and limits, study-wide: Disease-linked clones proved CD8+ and comparatively uncommon in peripheral blood. There were earlier reports of some motif variants in reactive arthritis synovial fluid and blood. What appeared characteristic of ankylosing spondylitis blood was a TCR beta motif of eight highly homologous variants.

Comments on this clonotype: As yet, its antigen is unknown.

TCRdb fed the 5' RACE reads into MiXCR, producing one record per CDR3 protein. The sample yields roughly 450,000 distinct CDR3 sequences, 20% to 30% seen once. The sample comprised blood, either unsorted or a sorted T cell fraction (not recorded which). The clonotype comes from a male donor with ankylosing spondylitis.

The DNA for the CDR3 is TGCGCCAGCAGCTTTCCGGACAGGGGAGTCACTGAAGCTTTCTTT. Amino acids: CASSFPDRGVTEAFF. The V gene is TRBV5-1, the J gene TRBJ1-1; 9 positions match TRBD1. Germline CDR1 and CDR2: SGHRS and YFSETQ. The V segment lost 2 bases and the J segment 4 bases; nucleotides outside the gene matches: 6. CDR3 length: 15 amino acids.